This is a list of T cell receptor beta chains from one sample in a study of blood T cell repertoires in COVID-19. Clones were read by immunoSEQ multiplex PCR, and TCRdb kept only the in-frame ones, dropping some. This table has some 14,000 clones, around 76% appearing once. Sequenced material: peripheral blood. The receptors originated from an elderly woman with acute or convalescent COVID-19. Each CDR3 is given with its conserved first and last residue. The D gene is left open where the match is weak. A clone size is listed for some rows: how often the clone was seen (once, few, many), or a class if it is expanded.

v_call	clone_size	d_call	j_call	cdr3_aa	cdr3_nt
TRBV6-1	few	NA	TRBJ1-5	CASSDDQPQHF	TGTGCCAGCAGTGACGATCAGCCCCAGCATTTT
TRBV5-4	NA	TRBD1	TRBJ2-5	CASRLDRAPETQYF	TGTGCCAGCAGGTTGGACAGGGCGCCGGAGACCCAGTACTTC
TRBV27	few	TRBD1	TRBJ1-2	CASSFQGGANYGYTF	TGTGCCAGCAGTTTCCAGGGGGGAGCTAACTATGGCTACACCTTC
TRBV12-3/TRBV12-4	few	NA	TRBJ1-3	CATSFAGNTIYF	TGTGCCACAAGTTTTGCGGGAAACACCATATATTTT
TRBV24-1	NA	TRBD1	TRBJ2-5	CATSHRGRETQYF	TGTGCCACCAGCCACAGGGGGCGGGAGACCCAGTACTTC
TRBV28	NA	NA	TRBJ2-7	CASSLLTHTRVEQYF	TGTGCCAGCAGTTTACTCACCCATACGAGGGTCGAGCAGTACTTC
TRBV29-1	NA	NA	TRBJ1-2	CSAGGTPDVGYTF	TGCAGCGCTGGGGGCACTCCAGACGTTGGCTACACCTTC
TRBV11-2	NA	TRBD1	TRBJ2-7	CASSLFGQGRGEQYF	TGTGCCAGCAGCTTATTTGGACAGGGTAGAGGGGAGCAGTACTTC
TRBV2	NA	TRBD2	TRBJ2-1	CASSLLAGGEQFF	TGTGCCAGTTCTCTACTAGCGGGGGGTGAGCAGTTCTTC
TRBV27	NA	NA	TRBJ2-6	CASGKGNSGANVLTF	TGTGCCAGCGGAAAGGGGAACTCTGGGGCCAACGTCCTGACTTTC
TRBV11-1	NA	NA	TRBJ2-5	CASSLVLTGYETQYF	TGTGCCAGCAGCTTAGTTCTAACAGGGTACGAGACCCAGTACTTC
TRBV5-4	NA	TRBD2	TRBJ2-3	CASSLPGGADTQYF	TGTGCCAGCAGCTTACCGGGGGGGGCGGATACGCAGTATTTT
TRBV7-9	NA	TRBD1	TRBJ2-7	CASGSQGAYEQYF	TGTGCCAGCGGATCCCAGGGGGCTTACGAGCAGTACTTC
TRBV18	NA	TRBD1	TRBJ1-4	CASSPNRGRNEKLFF	TGTGCCAGCTCACCAAACAGGGGCAGGAATGAAAAACTGTTTTTT
TRBV10-3	NA	TRBD1	TRBJ1-5	CATKTGTGGVGQPQHF	TGTGCCACCAAGACCGGGACAGGGGGCGTTGGACAGCCCCAGCATTTT
TRBV9	NA	TRBD1	TRBJ1-4	CASSVGLGQGNEKLFF	TGTGCCAGCAGCGTAGGTCTGGGACAGGGGAATGAAAAACTGTTTTTT
TRBV3-1/TRBV3-2	NA	NA	TRBJ2-5	CASSLRGQETQYF	TGTGCCAGCAGTCTAAGGGGCCAAGAGACCCAGTACTTC
TRBV3-1/TRBV3-2	few	TRBD2	TRBJ2-7	CASSHRTSGGSSYEQYF	TGTGCCAGCAGCCACAGAACTAGCGGGGGCAGCTCCTACGAGCAGTACTTC
TRBV24-1	few	TRBD1	TRBJ1-2	CATSGLGRTGGGFYGYTF	TGTGCCACCAGTGGCCTGGGGAGGACAGGGGGCGGATTCTATGGCTACACCTTC
TRBV5-8	few	NA	TRBJ2-1	CASSDGVSYNEQFF	TGTGCCAGCAGCGACGGGGTTTCCTACAATGAGCAGTTCTTC
TRBV27	NA	TRBD1	TRBJ1-5	CASSSTTGTGIYQPQHF	TGTGCCAGCAGTTCAACAACCGGGACAGGAATCTATCAGCCCCAGCATTTT
TRBV6-2/TRBV6-3	NA	TRBD1	TRBJ1-5	CASTPRGQGFQPQHF	TGTGCCAGCACCCCAAGGGGACAGGGGTTTCAGCCCCAGCATTTT
TRBV6-5	NA	TRBD1	TRBJ1-1	CASSYTPTGDTEAFF	TGTGCCAGCAGTTACACCCCAACAGGGGACACTGAAGCTTTCTTT
TRBV6-5	NA	NA	TRBJ2-3	CASSYSKRSTDTQYF	TGTGCCAGCAGTTACTCGAAGCGTTCCACAGATACGCAGTATTTT
TRBV11-2	medium-sized	TRBD1	TRBJ2-1	CASSLGTGYNEQFF	TGTGCCAGCAGCTTAGGGACAGGTTACAATGAGCAGTTCTTC
TRBV11-2	NA	NA	TRBJ2-7	CASSLGGSPYEQYF	TGTGCCAGCAGCTTAGGAGGATCTCCCTACGAGCAGTACTTC
TRBV5-6	NA	NA	TRBJ2-7	CASSLYGGTYEQYF	TGTGCCAGCAGCTTGTATGGGGGGACCTACGAGCAGTACTTC
TRBV6-6	NA	NA	TRBJ1-2	CASSRRKETANYGYTF	TGTGCCAGCAGCCGGCGAAAAGAGACAGCTAACTATGGCTACACCTTC
TRBV5-1	NA	NA	TRBJ2-2	CASSTSGTGELFF	TGCGCCAGCAGCACCTCGGGGACCGGGGAGCTGTTTTTT
TRBV19	NA	NA	TRBJ1-5	CASTTQESFSNQPQHF	TGTGCCAGTACCACACAGGAGTCCTTTAGCAATCAGCCCCAGCATTTT
TRBV28	NA	NA	TRBJ2-7	CASSSRTTTYEQYF	TGTGCCAGCAGCAGCAGGACAACTACCTACGAGCAGTACTTC
TRBV10-3	NA	NA	TRBJ1-5	CAISEGGDQPQHF	TGTGCCATCAGTGAGGGGGGGGATCAGCCCCAGCATTTT
TRBV27	NA	TRBD1	TRBJ1-1	CASSPVRQGRPQRRTEAFF	TGTGCCAGCAGTCCCGTCCGACAGGGGCGGCCCCAACGCCGGACTGAAGCTTTCTTT
TRBV2	NA	NA	TRBJ1-6	CASRATFNSPLHF	TGTGCCAGCAGAGCGACCTTTAATTCACCCCTCCACTTT
TRBV6-1	NA	TRBD1	TRBJ1-4	CASSELRTGGEKLFF	TGTGCCAGCAGTGAATTGAGGACAGGGGGTGAAAAACTGTTTTTT
TRBV28	NA	TRBD1	TRBJ2-1	CASSKQGAREQFF	TGTGCCAGCAGCAAACAGGGGGCTCGTGAGCAGTTCTTC
TRBV7-9	NA	TRBD2	TRBJ2-7	CASSWEGTYEQYF	TGTGCCAGCAGCTGGGAGGGGACTTACGAGCAGTACTTC
TRBV12-3/TRBV12-4	NA	NA	TRBJ2-5	CASSAGVKTQYF	TGTGCCAGCAGTGCAGGGGTGAAGACCCAGTACTTC
TRBV5-1	NA	NA	TRBJ2-1	CASSWLEGSDEQFF	TGCGCCAGCAGCTGGCTAGAGGGCTCGGATGAGCAGTTCTTC